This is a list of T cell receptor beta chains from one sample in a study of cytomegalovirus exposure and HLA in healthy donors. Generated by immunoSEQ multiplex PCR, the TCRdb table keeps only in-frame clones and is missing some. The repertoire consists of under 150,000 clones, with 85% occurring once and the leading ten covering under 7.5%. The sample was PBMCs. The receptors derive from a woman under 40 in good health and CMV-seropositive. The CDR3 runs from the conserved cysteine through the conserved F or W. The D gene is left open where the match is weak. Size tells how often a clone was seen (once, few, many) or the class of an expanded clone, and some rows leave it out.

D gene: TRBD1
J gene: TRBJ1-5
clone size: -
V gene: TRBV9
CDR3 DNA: TGTGCCAGCAGCGTAGGGGGATCGGTGGGACAGGGCGGGAAAACGAGCAATCAGCCCCAGCATTTT
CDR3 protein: CASSVGGSVGQGGKTSNQPQHF

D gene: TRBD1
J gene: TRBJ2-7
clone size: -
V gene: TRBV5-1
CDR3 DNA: TGCGCCAGCAGCCCAGGACAGGGCGTCGACGAGCAGTACTTC
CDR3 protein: CASSPGQGVDEQYF

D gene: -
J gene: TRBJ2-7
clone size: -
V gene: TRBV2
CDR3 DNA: TGTGCCAGCAGTGCATTCTTTAGCTCCTACGAGCAGTACTTC
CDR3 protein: CASSAFFSSYEQYF

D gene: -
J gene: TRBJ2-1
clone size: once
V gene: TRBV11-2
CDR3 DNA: TGTGCCAGCAGCCGGAATGAGCAGTTCTTC
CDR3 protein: CASSRNEQFF

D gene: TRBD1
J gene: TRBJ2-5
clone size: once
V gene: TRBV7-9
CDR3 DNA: TGTGCCAGCAGCCTTTGGACAGGGGGCGGGGAGACCCAGTACTTC
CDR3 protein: CASSLWTGGGETQYF

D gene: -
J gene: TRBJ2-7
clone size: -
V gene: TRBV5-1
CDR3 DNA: TGCGCCAGCAGCTTCGATAGCCTTTCCTACGAGCAGTACTTC
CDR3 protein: CASSFDSLSYEQYF

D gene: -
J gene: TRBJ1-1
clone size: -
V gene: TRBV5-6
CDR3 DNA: TGTGCCAGCAGTCAGGGGACTGAAGCTTTCTTT
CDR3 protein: CASSQGTEAFF

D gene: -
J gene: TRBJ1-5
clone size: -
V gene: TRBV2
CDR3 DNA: TGTGCCAGCAGCCGGGGGGTGCAGCCCCAGCATTTT
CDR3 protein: CASSRGVQPQHF

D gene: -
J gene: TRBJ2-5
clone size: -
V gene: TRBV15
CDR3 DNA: TGTGCCACCAGCAGAGACTATATAAGGTGGGAGCAACCAAAAGAGACCCAGTACTTC
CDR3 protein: CATSRDYIRWEQPKETQYF

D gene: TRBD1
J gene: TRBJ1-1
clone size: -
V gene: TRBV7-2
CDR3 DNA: TGTGCCTGTCGGTGGGACAGGGCGACTGAAGCTTTCTTT
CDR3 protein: CACRWDRATEAFF

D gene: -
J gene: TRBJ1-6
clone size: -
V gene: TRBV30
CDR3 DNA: TGTGCCTCTATGGATGGGGCCGGGGGTTCACCCCTCCACTTT
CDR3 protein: CASMDGAGGSPLHF

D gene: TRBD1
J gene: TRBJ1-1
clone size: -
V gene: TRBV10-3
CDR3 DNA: TGTGCCATCAGTGAGGGACAGGGGGTCACTGAAGCTTTCTTT
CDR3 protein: CAISEGQGVTEAFF

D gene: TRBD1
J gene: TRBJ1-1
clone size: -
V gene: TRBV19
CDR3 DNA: TGTGCCAGTAGACCCCACGGACAGGGGGCTGAAGCTTTCTTT
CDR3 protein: CASRPHGQGAEAFF

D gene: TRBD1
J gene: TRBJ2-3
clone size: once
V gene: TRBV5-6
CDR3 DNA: TGTGCCAGCAGCCGGGACAGGGTCACAGATACGCAGTATTTT
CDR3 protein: CASSRDRVTDTQYF

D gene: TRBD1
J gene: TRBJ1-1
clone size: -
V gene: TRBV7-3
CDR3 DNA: TGTGCCAGCAGCCTCCTCGGACAGGGCGAAGCTTTCTTT
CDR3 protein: CASSLLGQGEAFF

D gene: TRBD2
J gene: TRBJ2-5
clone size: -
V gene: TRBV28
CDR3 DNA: TGTGCCAGCAGTTTCGTAACGGGAGGGCCCCGAGAGACCCAGTACTTC
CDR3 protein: CASSFVTGGPRETQYF

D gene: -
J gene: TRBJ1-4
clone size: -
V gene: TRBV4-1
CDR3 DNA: TGCGCCAGCACCCGAGGCAGCACCTTCAATGAAAAACTGTTTTTT
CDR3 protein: CASTRGSTFNEKLFF

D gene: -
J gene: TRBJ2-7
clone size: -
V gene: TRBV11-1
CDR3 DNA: TGTGCCAGCAGCTTAGCGCGGGCGGTAGTAGGCGAGCAGTACTTC
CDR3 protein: CASSLARAVVGEQYF

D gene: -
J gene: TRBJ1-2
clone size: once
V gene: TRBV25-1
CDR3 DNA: TGTGCCAGCAGTGAAAGGACAGCCCGTGGCTACACCTTC
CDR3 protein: CASSERTARGYTF

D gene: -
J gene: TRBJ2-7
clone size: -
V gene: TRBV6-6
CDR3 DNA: TGTGCCAGCAGTTACAGATTAGGCGGGTACGAGCAGTACTTC
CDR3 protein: CASSYRLGGYEQYF

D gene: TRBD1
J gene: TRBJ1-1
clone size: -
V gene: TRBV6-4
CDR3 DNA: TGTGCCAGCATCCTAAAGGGGACAGAAAACACTGAAGCTTTCTTT
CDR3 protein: CASILKGTENTEAFF

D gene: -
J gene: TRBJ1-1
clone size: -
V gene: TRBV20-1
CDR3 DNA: TGCAGTGCTGGGAGGCATGAAGCTTTCTTT
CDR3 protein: CSAGRHEAFF

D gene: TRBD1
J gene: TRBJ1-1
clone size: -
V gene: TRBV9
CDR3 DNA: TGTGCCAGCAGGTCAGGACAGGCCACTGAAGCTTTCTTT
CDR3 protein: CASRSGQATEAFF

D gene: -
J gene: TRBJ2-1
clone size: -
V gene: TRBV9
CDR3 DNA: TGTGCCAGCAGCGCGTCTAGCGTGTACAATGAGCAGTTCTTC
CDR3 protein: CASSASSVYNEQFF

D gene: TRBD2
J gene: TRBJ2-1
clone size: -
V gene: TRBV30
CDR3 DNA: TGTGCCTGGACTAGCGGGAGTACCTACAATGAGCAGTTCTTC
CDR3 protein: CAWTSGSTYNEQFF

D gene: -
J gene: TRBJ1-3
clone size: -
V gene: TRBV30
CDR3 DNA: TGTGCCTGGAGTCCGGGACACTCCGGCCCAGGAAACACCATATATTTT
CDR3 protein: CAWSPGHSGPGNTIYF

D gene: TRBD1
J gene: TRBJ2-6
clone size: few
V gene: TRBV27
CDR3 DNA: TGTGCCAGCAGTTTATCGCCGGGGACAGGGCCCGGGGCCAACGTCCTGACTTTC
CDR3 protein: CASSLSPGTGPGANVLTF

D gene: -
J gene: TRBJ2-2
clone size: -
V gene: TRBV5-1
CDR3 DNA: TGCGCCAGCAGGGAGGCTACGAACACCGGGGAGCTGTTTTTT
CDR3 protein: CASREATNTGELFF

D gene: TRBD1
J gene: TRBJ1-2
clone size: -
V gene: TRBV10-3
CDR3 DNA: TGTGCCATACTTTCTGGGACAGGCTTCAACTATGGCTACACCTTC
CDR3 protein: CAILSGTGFNYGYTF

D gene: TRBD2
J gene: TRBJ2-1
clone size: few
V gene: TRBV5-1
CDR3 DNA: TGCGCCAGCAGCTTGTTTGGAGCGGGAGAGGTGGATGAGCAGTTCTTC
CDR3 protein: CASSLFGAGEVDEQFF

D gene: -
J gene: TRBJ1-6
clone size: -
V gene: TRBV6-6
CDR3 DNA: TGTGCCAGCAGTTACGGCCAGGGCGGATCACCCCTCCACTTT
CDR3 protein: CASSYGQGGSPLHF

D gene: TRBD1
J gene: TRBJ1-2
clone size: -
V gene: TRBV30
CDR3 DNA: TGTGCCTGGAGTGGTCTCAGGACAGGGGATAGAGGCTACACCTTC
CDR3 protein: CAWSGLRTGDRGYTF

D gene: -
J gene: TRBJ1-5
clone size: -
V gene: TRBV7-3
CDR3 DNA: TGTGCCAGCAGCTTGACGGGAAATCAGCCCCAGCATTTT
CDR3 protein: CASSLTGNQPQHF

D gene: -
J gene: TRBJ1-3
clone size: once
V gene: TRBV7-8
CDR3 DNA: TGTGCCAGCAGCTTAGTTGAGGCTTCGGGAAACACCATATATTTT
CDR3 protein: CASSLVEASGNTIYF

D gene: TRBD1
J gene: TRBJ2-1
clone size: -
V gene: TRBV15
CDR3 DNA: TGTGCCACCAGCGAAGACAGGGACGGTGAGCAGTTCTTC
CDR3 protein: CATSEDRDGEQFF

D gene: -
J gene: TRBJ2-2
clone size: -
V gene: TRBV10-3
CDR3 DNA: TGTGCCATCAGTCCCGGCGGGACCGGGGAGCTGTTTTTT
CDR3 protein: CAISPGGTGELFF

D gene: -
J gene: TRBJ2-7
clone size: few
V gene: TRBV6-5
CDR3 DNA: TGTGCCAGCAGTTACTCAGGGGCAGCCCTATCCTACGAGCAGTACTTC
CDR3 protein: CASSYSGAALSYEQYF

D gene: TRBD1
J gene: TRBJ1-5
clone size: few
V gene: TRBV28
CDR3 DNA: TGTGCCAGCAGCAAGGGGTTAGGGACAGGGATTCAGCCCCAGCATTTT
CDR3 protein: CASSKGLGTGIQPQHF

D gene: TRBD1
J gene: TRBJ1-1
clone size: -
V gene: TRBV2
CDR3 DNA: TGTGCCAGCACCGTTTTGACAGGGGGCACTGAAGCTTTCTTT
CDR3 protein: CASTVLTGGTEAFF

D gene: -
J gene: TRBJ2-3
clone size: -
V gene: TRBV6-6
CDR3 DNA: TGTGCCAGCAGTTACACGGACAGCTATACGCAGTATTTT
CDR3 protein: CASSYTDSYTQYF

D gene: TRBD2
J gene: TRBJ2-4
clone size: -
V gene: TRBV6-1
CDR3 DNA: TGTGCCAGCAGTGAAGCGGTCGGACTAGCGGTAAACATTCAGTACTTC
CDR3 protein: CASSEAVGLAVNIQYF

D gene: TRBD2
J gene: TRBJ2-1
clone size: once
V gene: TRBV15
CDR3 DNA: TGTGCCACCAGCAGAAATCCTTTGCGGGAGGCCTACAATGAGCAGTTCTTC
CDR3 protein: CATSRNPLREAYNEQFF

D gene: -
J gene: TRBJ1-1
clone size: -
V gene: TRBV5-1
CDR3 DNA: TGCGCCAGCAGCCCCGGGGGGGGTGAACGGGTGGCTTTCTTT
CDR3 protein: CASSPGGGERVAFF

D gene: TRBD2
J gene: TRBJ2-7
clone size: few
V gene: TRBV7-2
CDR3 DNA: TGTGCCAGCAGCCTCCTGGGACTAGCGGGGGGCTACGAGCAGTACTTC
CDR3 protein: CASSLLGLAGGYEQYF

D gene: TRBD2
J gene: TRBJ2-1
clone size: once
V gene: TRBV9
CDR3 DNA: TGTGCCAGCAGCGGACTTAGCGGGGCCACCTACAATGAGCAGTTCTTC
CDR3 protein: CASSGLSGATYNEQFF

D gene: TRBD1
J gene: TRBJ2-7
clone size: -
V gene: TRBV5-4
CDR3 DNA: TGTGCCAGCAGCCCTGGGTTTCCGGGACAGGGTTACGAGCAGTACTTC
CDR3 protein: CASSPGFPGQGYEQYF

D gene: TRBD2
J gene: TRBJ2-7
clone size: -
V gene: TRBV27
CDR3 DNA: TGTGCCAGCAGTGTCCTAGCGGAGAATCCCGAGCAGTACTTC
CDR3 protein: CASSVLAENPEQYF

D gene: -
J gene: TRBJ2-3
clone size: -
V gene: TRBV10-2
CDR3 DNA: TGCGCCAGCGCCAGGAGGGGGCAGGAAGATACGCAGTATTTT
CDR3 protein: CASARRGQEDTQYF

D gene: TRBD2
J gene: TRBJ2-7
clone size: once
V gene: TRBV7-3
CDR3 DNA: TGTGCCAGCGGACTAGCGGGGGGGTCCTACGAGCAGTACTTC
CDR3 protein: CASGLAGGSYEQYF

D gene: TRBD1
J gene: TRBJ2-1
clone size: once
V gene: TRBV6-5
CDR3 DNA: TGTGCCAGCCGTGGGACAGGGATTTACAATGAGCAGTTCTTC
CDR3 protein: CASRGTGIYNEQFF

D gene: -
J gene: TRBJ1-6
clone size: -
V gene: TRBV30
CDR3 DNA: TGTGCCTGGAGCGTTACAGGGTCACCCCTCCACTTT
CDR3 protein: CAWSVTGSPLHF

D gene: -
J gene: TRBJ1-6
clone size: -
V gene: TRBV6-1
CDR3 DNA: TGTGCCAGCAGTGAAATAGGGGCGCAGAATTCACCCCTCCACTTT
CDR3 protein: CASSEIGAQNSPLHF

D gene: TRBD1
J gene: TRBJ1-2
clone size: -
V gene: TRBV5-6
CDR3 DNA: TGTGCCAGCAGCCGGGGACAGGGGCCAGGGTATGGCTACACCTTC
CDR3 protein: CASSRGQGPGYGYTF

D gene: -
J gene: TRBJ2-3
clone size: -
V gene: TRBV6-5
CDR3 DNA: TGTGCCAGCAGTACCCGGGAGACCGCCACAGATACGCAGTATTTT
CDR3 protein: CASSTRETATDTQYF

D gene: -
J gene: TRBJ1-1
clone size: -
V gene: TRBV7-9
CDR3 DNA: TGTGCCAGCAGCTCGGGGGTGAACACTGAAGCTTTCTTT
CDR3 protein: CASSSGVNTEAFF

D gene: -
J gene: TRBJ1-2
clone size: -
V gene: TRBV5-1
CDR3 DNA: TGCGCCAGCAGCTTGGAGGGGAATGGCTATGGCTACACCTTC
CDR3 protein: CASSLEGNGYGYTF